The source of this TCR beta chain is a study of blood T cell repertoires in COVID-19. About the study: The study drew acute and convalescent COVID-19 samples from the United States, Italy and Spain. Nucleic acid was either cDNA or gDNA, and it came from T cells, B-cell-depleted T cells, or PBMCs.

TCRdb keeps only in-frame clones here, not all; method: immunoSEQ multiplex PCR. This sample carries roughly 320,000 clones, about 87% of them seen once, and the ten largest clones take over 1%. The length of the CDR3 is 14 residues. Germline CDR1 SGHRS, CDR2 YFSETQ. Losses at the gene ends were 4 bases for V and 4 bases for J; bases not matched to a gene: 5. This clonotype was sampled from a man aged 65 to 85 with acute or convalescent COVID-19. Material: peripheral blood. This chain links TRBV5-1 with TRBJ1-2; 9 nucleotides align to TRBD1. The CDR3: CASSGGQGGYGYTF. The CDR3 DNA is TGCGCCAGCAGCGGGGGACAGGGCGGCTATGGCTACACCTTC.